This section outlines one TCR beta chain sequence together with its context. Its matching antigen is unknown. This sample was taken from a study of blood T cells in healthy people across ages. Extraction yielded at least 6 micrograms of total RNA per sample. Primed by a sample-barcoded 5' primer and a J-beta primer mix, a second PCR proceeded for 7 to 11 cycles. TCRdb re-called the 5' RACE reads with MiXCR, one entry per CDR3 protein. The repertoire holds around 800,000 distinct CDR3 sequences, with approximately 53% as singletons. Findings of the study overall: Estimates of diversity drawn from one million T cells were considered underestimates. It was the long-lived donors that had more naive CD4+ cells and higher diversity than aged donors.

What was sequenced was blood. This clonotype originated in an elderly man in good health.

The chain's CDR3 is CASVDGNTEAFF. The DNA for the CDR3 is TGTGCCAGCGTGGACGGGAACACTGAAGCTTTCTTT. The chain employs TRBV2 and TRBJ1-1; D is unresolved. Looked up from germline, CDR1 is SNHLY and CDR2 is FYNNEI. V dropped 8 bases and J dropped 1 base, with 8 bases sitting between them. This CDR3 spans 12 amino acids.